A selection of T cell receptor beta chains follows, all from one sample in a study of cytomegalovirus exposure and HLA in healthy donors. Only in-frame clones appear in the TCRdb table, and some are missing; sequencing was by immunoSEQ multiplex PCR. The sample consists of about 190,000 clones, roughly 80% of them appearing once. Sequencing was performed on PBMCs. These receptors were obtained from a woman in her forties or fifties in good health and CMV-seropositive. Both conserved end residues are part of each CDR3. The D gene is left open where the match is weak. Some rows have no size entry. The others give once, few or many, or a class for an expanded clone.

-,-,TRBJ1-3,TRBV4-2,CASSFGRGNTIYF,TGTGCCAGCAGCTTCGGCAGGGGAAACACCATATATTTT
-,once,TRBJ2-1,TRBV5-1,CASSLGGGIYNEQFF,TGCGCCAGCAGTCTTGGGGGGGGCATCTACAATGAGCAGTTCTTC
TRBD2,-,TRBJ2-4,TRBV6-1,CASRPGTSGGFIQYF,TGTGCCAGCAGACCCGGGACTAGCGGGGGGTTCATTCAGTACTTC
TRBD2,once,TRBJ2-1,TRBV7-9,CASSSHPFSGGGLGEQFF,TGTGCCAGCAGTTCGCACCCCTTTAGCGGGGGTGGCCTCGGTGAGCAGTTCTTC
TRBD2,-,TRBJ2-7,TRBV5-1,CASSSMTSGGNEQYF,TGCGCCAGCAGCTCTATGACTAGCGGGGGGAACGAGCAGTACTTC
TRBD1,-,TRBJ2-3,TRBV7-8,CASRGTGGEDTQYF,TGTGCCAGCAGAGGGACAGGGGGGGAAGATACGCAGTATTTT
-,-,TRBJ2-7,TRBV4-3,CASSQGLSSGQYF,TGCGCCAGCAGCCAAGGACTGAGCAGTGGGCAGTACTTC
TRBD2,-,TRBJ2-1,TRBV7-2,CASSLASGGAYNEQFF,TGTGCCAGCAGCCTAGCTAGCGGGGGGGCCTACAATGAGCAGTTCTTC
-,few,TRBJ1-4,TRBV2,CASSEVGGTEKLFF,TGTGCCAGCAGTGAAGTGGGAGGAACTGAAAAACTGTTTTTT
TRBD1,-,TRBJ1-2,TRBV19,CASSIEAGGDYGYTF,TGTGCCAGTAGTATAGAGGCAGGGGGCGACTATGGCTACACCTTC
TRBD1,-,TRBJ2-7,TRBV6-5,CASKDNRDSYEQYF,TGTGCCAGCAAAGACAACCGGGACAGCTACGAGCAGTACTTC
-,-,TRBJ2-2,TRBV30,CAWSGSYSTGELFF,TGTGCCTGGAGTGGGTCATACAGTACCGGGGAGCTGTTTTTT
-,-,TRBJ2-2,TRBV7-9,CASSQDKTGELFF,TGTGCCAGCAGCCAAGACAAGACCGGGGAGCTGTTTTTT
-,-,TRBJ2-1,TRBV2,CASSDIRVEQFF,TGTGCCAGCAGTGACATCCGGGTTGAGCAGTTCTTC
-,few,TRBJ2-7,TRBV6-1,CASSDNYEQYF,TGTGCCAGCAGTGATAACTACGAGCAGTACTTC
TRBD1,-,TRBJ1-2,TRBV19,CASTLMSGQGINYGYTF,TGTGCCAGTACCTTAATGTCGGGACAGGGTATCAACTATGGCTACACCTTC
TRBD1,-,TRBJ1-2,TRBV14,CASSQDLRDRGSGYTF,TGTGCCAGCAGCCAAGATCTCCGGGACAGGGGAAGTGGCTACACCTTC
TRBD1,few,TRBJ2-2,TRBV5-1,CASSLGQGASGELFF,TGCGCCAGCAGCTTGGGACAGGGGGCCTCCGGGGAGCTGTTTTTT
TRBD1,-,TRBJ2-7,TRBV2,CAIRPTGQGYEQYF,TGTGCCATAAGACCGACTGGACAGGGCTACGAGCAGTACTTC
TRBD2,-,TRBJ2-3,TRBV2,CASGLGASGGPDTQYF,TGTGCCAGCGGACTCGGGGCTAGCGGGGGCCCAGATACGCAGTATTTT
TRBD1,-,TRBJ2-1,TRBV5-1,CASSFQGAASYNEQFF,TGCGCCAGCAGCTTTCAGGGGGCGGCCTCCTACAATGAGCAGTTCTTC
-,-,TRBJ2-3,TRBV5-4,CASSPPQKDTQYF,TGTGCCAGCAGCCCACCGCAGAAGGATACGCAGTATTTT
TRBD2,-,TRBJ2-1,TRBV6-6,CASSSPGGNNEQFF,TGTGCCAGCAGTAGCCCGGGGGGAAACAATGAGCAGTTCTTC
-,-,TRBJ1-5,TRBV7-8,CASSLERPRVNQPQHF,TGTGCCAGCAGCTTAGAAAGGCCCAGGGTGAATCAGCCCCAGCATTTT
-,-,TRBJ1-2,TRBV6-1,CASSTVLQGTYGYTF,TGTGCCAGCAGTACGGTACTACAGGGTACCTATGGCTACACCTTC
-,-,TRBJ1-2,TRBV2,CASSERSNYGYTF,TGTGCCAGCTCGGAGAGGAGTAACTATGGCTACACCTTC
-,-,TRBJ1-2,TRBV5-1,CASSSWAHYGYTF,TGTGCCAGCAGCTCTTGGGCACACTATGGCTACACCTTC
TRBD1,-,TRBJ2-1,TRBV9,CASSVVGTGLNEQFF,TGTGCCAGCAGCGTAGTAGGGACAGGGCTCAATGAGCAGTTCTTC
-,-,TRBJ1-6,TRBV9,CASSVLSSYNSPLHF,TGTGCCAGCAGCGTCTTGAGCTCCTATAATTCACCCCTCCACTTT
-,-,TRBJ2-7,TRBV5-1,CASREGGIYEQYF,TGCGCCAGCAGGGAGGGAGGTATCTACGAGCAGTACTTC
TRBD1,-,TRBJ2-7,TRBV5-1,CASSMTGGGSYEQYF,TGCGCCAGCAGCATGACAGGGGGCGGCTCCTACGAGCAGTACTTC
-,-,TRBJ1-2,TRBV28,CASSPLREGGYTF,TGTGCCAGCAGTCCACTCAGGGAGGGGGGCTACACCTTC
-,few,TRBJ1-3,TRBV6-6,CASSYPAGNTIYF,TGTGCCAGCAGTTACCCAGCTGGAAACACCATATATTTT
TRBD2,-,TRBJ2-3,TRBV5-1,CASSVGGGSTDTQYF,TGCGCCAGCAGCGTAGGCGGGGGGTCCACAGATACGCAGTATTTT
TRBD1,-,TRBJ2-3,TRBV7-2,CASSFGTDSTDTQYF,TGTGCCAGCAGCTTTGGGACAGATAGCACAGATACGCAGTATTTT
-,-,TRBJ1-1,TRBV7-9,CASSLSRNTEAFF,TGTGCCAGCAGCTTAAGCCGGAACACTGAAGCTTTCTTT
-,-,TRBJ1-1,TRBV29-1,CSDVSPREAFF,TGCAGCGACGTAAGCCCCAGGGAAGCTTTCTTT
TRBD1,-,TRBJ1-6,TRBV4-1,CASSQGGQGINSPLHF,TGCGCCAGCAGCCAAGGCGGACAGGGGATTAATTCACCCCTCCACTTT
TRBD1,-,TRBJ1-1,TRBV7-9,CASSPGTVQAFF,TGTGCCAGCAGCCCTGGGACAGTCCAAGCTTTCTTT
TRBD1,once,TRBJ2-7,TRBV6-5,CASSYRTGGNYEQHF,TGTGCCAGCAGTTACCGAACAGGGGGAAACTACGAGCAGCACTTC
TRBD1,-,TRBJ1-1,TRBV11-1,CASSPTGMNTEAFF,TGTGCCAGCAGCCCGACAGGGATGAACACTGAAGCTTTCTTT
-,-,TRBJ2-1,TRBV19,CASSMSAGYNEQFF,TGTGCCAGTAGTATGTCTGCCGGCTACAATGAGCAGTTCTTC
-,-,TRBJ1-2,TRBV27,CASSSGVGGYTF,TGTGCCAGCAGTTCCGGGGTGGGTGGCTACACCTTC
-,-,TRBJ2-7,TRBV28,CASHPAGQSYEQYF,TGTGCCAGTCACCCCGCGGGCCAATCCTACGAGCAGTACTTC
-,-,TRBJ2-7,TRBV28,CASSLPAGYEQYF,TGTGCCAGCAGTTTACCGGCGGGTTACGAGCAGTACTTC
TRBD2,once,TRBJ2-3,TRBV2,CAGRRAGGGASTDTQYF,TGTGCCGGGCGACGAGCGGGGGGGGGTGCTAGCACAGATACGCAGTATTTT
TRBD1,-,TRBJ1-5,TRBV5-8,CASSLSTGKGNQPQHF,TGTGCCAGCAGCTTATCGACAGGGAAGGGGAATCAGCCCCAGCATTTT
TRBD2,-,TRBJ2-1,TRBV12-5,CASGLAGGYNEQFF,TGTGCTAGTGGTCTAGCGGGGGGTTACAATGAGCAGTTCTTC
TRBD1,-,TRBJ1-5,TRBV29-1,CSVGTGHNQPQHF,TGCAGCGTCGGGACAGGCCACAATCAGCCCCAGCATTTT
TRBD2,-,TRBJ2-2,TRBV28,CASSFVGGTGELFF,TGTGCCAGCAGTTTTGTCGGGGGGACCGGGGAGCTGTTTTTT
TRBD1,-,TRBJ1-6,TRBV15,CATSRDRGQGRVALHF,TGTGCCACCAGCAGAGATCGAGGACAGGGGCGAGTGGCCCTCCACTTT
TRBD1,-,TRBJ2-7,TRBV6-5,CASSLDRDGPYEQYF,TGTGCCAGCAGTCTCGACAGGGACGGGCCCTACGAGCAGTACTTC
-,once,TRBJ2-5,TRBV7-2,CASSLRGPTGETQYF,TGTGCCAGCAGCTTGCGGGGGCCCACGGGAGAGACCCAGTACTTC